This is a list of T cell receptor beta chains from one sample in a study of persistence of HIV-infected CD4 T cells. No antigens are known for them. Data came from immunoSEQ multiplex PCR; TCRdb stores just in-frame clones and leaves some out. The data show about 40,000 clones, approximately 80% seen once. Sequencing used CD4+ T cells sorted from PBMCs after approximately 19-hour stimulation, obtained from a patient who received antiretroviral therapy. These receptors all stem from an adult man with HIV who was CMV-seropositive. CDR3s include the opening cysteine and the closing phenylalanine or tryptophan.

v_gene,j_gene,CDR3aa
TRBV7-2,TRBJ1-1,CASSTSGTGEAFF
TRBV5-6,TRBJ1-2,CASSLRLAGRIYGYTF
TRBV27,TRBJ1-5,CASGRTGAGNQPQHF
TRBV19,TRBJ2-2,CASSIRASGVNTGELFF
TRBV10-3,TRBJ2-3,CAIGPRSGGRTDTQYF
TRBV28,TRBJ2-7,CASTGGWSYEQYF
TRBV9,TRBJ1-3,CASGREGAVRNTIYF
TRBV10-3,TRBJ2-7,CAISVKGAEQYF
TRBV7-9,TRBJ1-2,CASSLAGQGGYGYTF
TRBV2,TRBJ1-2,CASSGRGRTNYGYTF
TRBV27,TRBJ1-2,CASRVGRNYGYTF
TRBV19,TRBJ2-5,CASSIRRTKREETQYF
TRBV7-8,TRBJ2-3,CASSPFGGRGTDTQYF
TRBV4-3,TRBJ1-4,CASSHPGPGREKLFF
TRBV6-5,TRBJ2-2,CASFRRDGTGELFF
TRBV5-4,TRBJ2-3,CASSRRLAGEDTQYF
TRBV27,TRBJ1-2,CASSKGYGYTF
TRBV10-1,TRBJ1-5,CASSDSNQPQHF
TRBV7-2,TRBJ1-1,CASSFGLLEAFF
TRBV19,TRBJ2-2,CASSRDRGSNTGELFF
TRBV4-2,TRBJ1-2,CASSQDRGDRGVLDGYTF
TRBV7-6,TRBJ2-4,CASSLAETPFGNIQYF
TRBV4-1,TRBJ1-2,CASSQDGRGSMGYTF
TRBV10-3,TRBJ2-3,CAISEPGGSTDTQYF